Each of the 5 T cell receptor beta chains below was sequenced from the same sample in a study of blood T cell repertoires in COVID-19. Some clones are missing from TCRdb's copy, which holds only in-frame ones; the method was immunoSEQ multiplex PCR. The sample records 240,000 or so clones, 70% to 90% being singletons. The specimen was PBMCs or T cells enriched from blood (not recorded which). The receptors shown here come from a woman in her forties with acute COVID-19.

The rearrangement uses TRBV9 and TRBJ2-7; a possible D gene is TRBD2 (6 bases). V was shortened by 0 bases and J by 3 bases, with 13 bases between the two germline ends. This CDR3 has 15 residues. CDR1 and CDR2 from the germline V gene are SGDLS and YYNGEE. The CDR3 nucleotides are TGTGCCAGCAGCGTAGGAATAGCGGAAAACTACGAGCAGTACTTC. As protein: CASSVGIAENYEQYF.

The sample holds one count of this clone. V and J are TRBV28 and TRBJ1-2; possible D gene TRBD1, 5 bases. Per the germline V gene, CDR1 is MDHEN and CDR2 is SYDVKM. CDR3 length: 13 residues. V lost 5 bases and J lost 0, with 7 bases in between. CDR3 protein: CASSPGTNYGYTF. DNA of the CDR3: TGTGCCAGCAGTCCAGGGACTAACTATGGCTACACCTTC.

The chain joins TRBV6-5 to TRBJ1-3; TRBD1 might be the D (5 bases). This CDR3 comprises 14 residues. V was pared by 4 bases and J by 0 bases, with 7 bases between. Germline assignment: CDR1 MNHEY and CDR2 SVGAGI. The CDR3 DNA is TGTGCCAGCAGTTCAGGGAACTCTGGAAACACCATATATTTT. It translates to CASSSGNSGNTIYF.

The chain combines TRBV5-1 with TRBJ1-1, with a possible D match to TRBD1 (6 bases). This CDR3 region has 14 residues. V lost 0 bases, J lost 2 bases, and 8 bases lay in between. The V gene's germline CDR1 is SGHRS and CDR2 YFSETQ. CDR3 DNA: TGCGCCAGCAGCTTGGGGGGGCCTAACACTGAAGCTTTCTTT. The encoded protein is CASSLGGPNTEAFF.

J is TRBJ1-4 and V is TRBV6-5; D uncertain. Trimming removed 8 bases at V and 5 bases at J, with 15 bases between. This CDR3 region has 14 residues. Germline V gives CDR1 MNHEY, CDR2 SVGAGI. CDR3 protein: CASLVRGRNEKLFF. CDR3 bases: TGTGCCAGCCTGGTACGAGGGCGGAATGAAAAACTGTTTTTT.